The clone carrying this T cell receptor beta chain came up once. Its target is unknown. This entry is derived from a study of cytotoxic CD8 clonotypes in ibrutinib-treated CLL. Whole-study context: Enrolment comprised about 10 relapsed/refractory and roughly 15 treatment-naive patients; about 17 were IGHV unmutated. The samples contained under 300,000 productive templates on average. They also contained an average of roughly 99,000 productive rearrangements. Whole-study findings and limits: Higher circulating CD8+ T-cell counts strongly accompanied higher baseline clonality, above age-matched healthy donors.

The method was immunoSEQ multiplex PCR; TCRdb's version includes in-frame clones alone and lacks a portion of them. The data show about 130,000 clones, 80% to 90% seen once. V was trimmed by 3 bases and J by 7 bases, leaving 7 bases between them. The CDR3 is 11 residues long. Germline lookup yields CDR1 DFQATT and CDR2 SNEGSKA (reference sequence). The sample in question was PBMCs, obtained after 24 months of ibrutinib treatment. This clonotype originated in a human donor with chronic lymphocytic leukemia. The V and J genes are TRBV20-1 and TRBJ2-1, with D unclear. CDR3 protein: CSASPDNEQFF. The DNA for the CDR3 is TGCAGTGCTAGTCCCGATAATGAGCAGTTCTTC.